The 13 T cell receptor beta chains reported below all come from one sample, sequenced in a study of graft-versus-host responses after intestinal transplantation. The table came from immunoSEQ multiplex PCR; TCRdb's copy has only in-frame clones and leaves some out. The sample consists of around 87,000 clones, 80% to 95% of them appearing once. These TCRs are of unknown antigen specificity. The sequencing here drew on unstimulated CD8+ T cells sorted from spleen or lymph node cells, taken before transplant. Receptors originate from a human donor who was the organ donor for an intestinal transplant.

The rearrangement links TRBV10-3 to TRBJ2-3; D possibly corresponds to TRBD1 (6 bases). The V and J ends lost 5 bases and 0 bases respectively, with 12 bases between them. The CDR3 is 15 residues long. Germline CDR1 and CDR2: ENHRY and SYGVKD. This chain's CDR3 is CAISLDSPSTDTQYF. The CDR3, as DNA: TGTGCCATCAGTCTGGACAGTCCTAGCACAGATACGCAGTATTTT.

V and J are TRBV4-2 and TRBJ1-2; D is uncertain. The germline CDR1 and CDR2 sequences are LGHNA and YNFKEQ. The CDR3 spans 16 residues. The V end was cut by 0 bases, the J end by 3 bases, with 14 bases between. Here the CDR3 reads CASSQEPKPRDYGYTF. CDR3 sequence (DNA): TGTGCCAGCAGCCAAGAGCCAAAACCTCGGGACTATGGCTACACCTTC.

V is TRBV4-3 and J is TRBJ1-6, with 10 positions matching TRBD1. The CDR3 spans 16 residues. V lost 0 bases to trimming and J lost 12 bases; unmatched junction nucleotides: 8. Germline CDR1 LGHNA, CDR2 YSLEER. Here the CDR3 DNA reads TGCGCCAGCAGCCAAGAACCGGGACAGGGGATGGTACCCCTCCACTTT. The encoded protein is CASSQEPGQGMVPLHF.

This clone has just one count. V usage is TRBV4-3 and J usage is TRBJ1-2; D is undetermined. The V and J ends lost 1 base and 1 base respectively, with 13 bases between them. CDR1 is LGHNA, CDR2 YSLEER, per germline. The CDR3 is made up of 16 amino acids. The CDR3 DNA reads TGCGCCAGCAGCCAAGTTTGGTGGGAGCTTAACTATGGCTACACCTTC. Encoded protein: CASSQVWWELNYGYTF.

The chain is built from TRBV11-2 and TRBJ1-2; D may be TRBD1 (5 bases). The CDR3 totals 12 residues. CDR1 and CDR2 (germline): SGHAT, FQNNGV. Trimming left V 5 bases short and J 8 bases short, with 12 bases between. CDR3 region: CASSQTVYGYTF. The CDR3, as DNA: TGTGCCAGCAGCCAGACAGTCTACGGCTACACCTTC.

The chain carries TRBV12-5 and TRBJ1-1, with 9 positions matching TRBD1. Germline trimming cut 1 base from V and 5 bases from J; bases unmatched to any gene: 23. This CDR3 has 21 amino acids. The V gene's germline CDR1 is LGHNT and CDR2 FRNRAP. CDR3 loop: CASGLAPGTGSSWGRKTEAFF. The CDR3 DNA reads as TGTGCTAGTGGTTTGGCCCCCGGGACAGGGAGCTCTTGGGGGCGGAAGACTGAAGCTTTCTTT.

V usage is TRBV4-3 and J usage is TRBJ1-1; 7 bases are a match to TRBD1. The V gene end was trimmed by 0 bases and the J gene end by 3 bases; junction bases not matched to a gene: 1. In germline, CDR1 is LGHNA, CDR2 YSLEER. The CDR3 runs to 14 residues. The CDR3 region has the DNA TGCGCCAGCAGCCAAGACAGGGGGGACACTGAAGCTTTCTTT. It codes for CASSQDRGDTEAFF.

The chain employs TRBV19 and TRBJ2-1; tentatively, D is TRBD2 (6 bases). CDR3 size: 12 residues. The V end lost 3 bases, the J end lost 10 bases, and 10 bases lay between the germline ends. CDR1 is LNHDA, CDR2 SQIVND, per germline (reference sequence). CDR3 protein: CASSIAGMEQFF. The DNA of the CDR3 is TGTGCCAGTAGTATCGCGGGAATGGAGCAGTTCTTC.

J is TRBJ2-6 and V is TRBV6-5; D is unclear. CDR1 is MNHEY and CDR2 is SVGAGI in the germline V gene. The CDR3 loop spans 14 amino acids. V shed 5 bases and J shed 0 bases, with 5 bases lying between them. This CDR3 is CASSPFSGANVLTF. CDR3 in DNA: TGTGCCAGCAGTCCTTTCTCTGGGGCCAACGTCCTGACTTTC.

V and J are TRBV6-1 and TRBJ1-1, with 9 positions matching TRBD1. After removal of 6 bases from V and 3 bases from J, the junction contained 5 bases not matched to a gene. CDR3 length: 14 amino acids. The V gene's germline CDR1 is MNHNS and CDR2 SASEGT. CDR3 in DNA: TGTGCCAGCAGGACAGGGGGGGGATACACTGAAGCTTTCTTT. As protein: CASRTGGGYTEAFF.

This chain connects TRBV5-6 to TRBJ1-6, with unresolved D. The V gene lost 1 base and the J gene lost 0 bases, with 8 bases spanning the gap. Germline V gives CDR1 SGHDT, CDR2 YYEEEE. The CDR3 totals 16 residues. Here the CDR3 DNA reads TGTGCCAGCAGCTTGAATACCGGCTCCTATAATTCACCCCTCCACTTT. Its protein is CASSLNTGSYNSPLHF. The entire variable domain, with the rest obtained from reference TRBV5-6 and TRBJ1-6, is as follows: DAGVTQSPTHLIKTRGQQVTLRCSPKSGHDTVSWYQQALGQGPQFIFQYYEEEERQRGNFPDRFSGHQFPNYSSELNVNALLLGDSALYLCASSLNTGSYNSPLHFGNGTRLTVT.

This sequence joins TRBV10-3 and TRBJ2-3; TRBD1 aligns across 8 bases. CDR1 and CDR2 from the germline V gene are ENHRY and SYGVKD. V dropped 6 bases and J dropped 5; count of bases not matched to a gene: 13. The CDR3 consists of 16 residues. The CDR3 reads CAIRGPTGARGDTQYF. CDR3 DNA sequence: TGTGCCATCAGGGGACCGACAGGGGCGAGAGGAGATACGCAGTATTTT.

The genes are TRBV6-5 and TRBJ2-7; TRBD1 aligns across 11 bases. CDR3 length equals 13 residues. Trimming removed 8 bases from V and 3 bases from J; junction bases left unmatched: 3. Germline V CDR1 and CDR2: MNHEY, SVGAGI. Here the CDR3 reads CASGGTGGYEQYF. The CDR3 DNA follows: TGTGCCAGCGGGGGGACAGGGGGCTACGAGCAGTACTTC.